This record concerns one T cell receptor beta chain sequence. Using immunoSEQ multiplex PCR, the repertoire was profiled, and TCRdb retains in-frame clones only, with some absent. Among hundreds of thousands of clones listed, 80% to 90% were seen once. This entry is derived from a study of blood T cell repertoires in COVID-19. Germline V lookup: CDR1 SGHRS, CDR2 YFSETQ. The CDR3 spans 14 residues. Trimming took off 5 bases at V and 0 bases at J, with 11 bases between the two ends. This receptor was taken from a woman aged 25 to 39 with active or convalescent COVID-19. The gene calls are TRBV5-1 and TRBJ1-1; D call uncertain. What was sequenced was peripheral blood. The CDR3 here is CASRIATLNTEAFF. The CDR3 DNA reads TGCGCCAGCAGGATAGCGACTTTGAACACTGAAGCTTTCTTT.